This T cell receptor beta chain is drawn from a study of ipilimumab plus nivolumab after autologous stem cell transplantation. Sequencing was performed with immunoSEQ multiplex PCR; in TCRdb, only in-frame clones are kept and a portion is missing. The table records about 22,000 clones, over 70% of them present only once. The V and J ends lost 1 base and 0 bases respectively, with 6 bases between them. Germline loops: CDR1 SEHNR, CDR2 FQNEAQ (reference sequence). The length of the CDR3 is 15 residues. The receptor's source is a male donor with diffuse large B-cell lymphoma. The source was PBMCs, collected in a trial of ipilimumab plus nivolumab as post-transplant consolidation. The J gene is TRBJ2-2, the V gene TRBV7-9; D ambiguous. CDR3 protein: CASSLGFANTGELFF. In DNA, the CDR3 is TGTGCCAGCAGCTTAGGATTCGCGAACACCGGGGAGCTGTTTTTT.